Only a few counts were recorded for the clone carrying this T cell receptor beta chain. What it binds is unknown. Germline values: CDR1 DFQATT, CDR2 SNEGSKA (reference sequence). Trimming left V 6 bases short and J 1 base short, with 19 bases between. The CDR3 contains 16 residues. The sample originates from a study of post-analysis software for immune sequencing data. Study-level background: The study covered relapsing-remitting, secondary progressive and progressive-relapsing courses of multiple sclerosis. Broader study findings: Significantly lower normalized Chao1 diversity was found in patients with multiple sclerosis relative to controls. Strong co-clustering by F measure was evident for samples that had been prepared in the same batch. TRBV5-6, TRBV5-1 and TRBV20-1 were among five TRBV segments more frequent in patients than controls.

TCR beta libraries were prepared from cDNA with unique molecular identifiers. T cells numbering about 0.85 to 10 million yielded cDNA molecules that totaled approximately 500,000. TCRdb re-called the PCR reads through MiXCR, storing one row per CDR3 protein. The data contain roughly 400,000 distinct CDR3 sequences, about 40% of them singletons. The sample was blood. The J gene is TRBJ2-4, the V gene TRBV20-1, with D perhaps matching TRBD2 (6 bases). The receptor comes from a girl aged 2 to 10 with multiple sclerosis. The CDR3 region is CSALGGTSEAKNIQYF. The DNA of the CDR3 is TGCAGTGCCTTAGGCGGGACTTCTGAGGCCAAAAACATTCAGTACTTC.